This entry features one T cell receptor (beta chain) sequence. Its specificity is unknown. Germline assignment: CDR1 MNHEY and CDR2 SVGAGI. V was pared by 7 bases and J by 9 bases, with 13 bases of the junction left unmatched. The CDR3 loop spans 14 amino acids. The data originate from a study of T cell responses to AZD1222 COVID-19 vaccine. Study observations and caveats: Elevations in Spike-specific TCR breadth and depth followed administration of two AZD1222 doses. Dominant CD4 TCR responses targeted spike regions 160-218 and 743-854. Most donors were white British, females outnumbered males, and clonal diversity was possibly underestimated. AZD1222 recipients seropositive at baseline numbered only five to seven.

The repertoire was sequenced with immunoSEQ multiplex PCR; TCRdb's copy has only in-frame clones and lacks some. The sample holds some 18,000 clones; more than 80% are singletons and the top ten take around 20%. The chain employs TRBV6-5 and TRBJ1-1; 8 positions agree with TRBD1. The receptor comes from an adult who received the AZD1222 COVID-19 vaccine. The specimen was peripheral blood, collected 28 days after the second AZD1222 dose. This CDR3 reads CASNPGGTGLQAFF. DNA of the CDR3: TGTGCCAGCAACCCCGGGGGGACAGGACTACAAGCTTTCTTT.